This note documents a single T cell receptor (beta chain) sequence. The antigen remains unidentified. This CDR3 has 11 residues. V lost 1 base, J lost 7 bases, and 5 bases lay in between. Germline CDR1 is SGHDT and CDR2 is YYEEEE. This sample was included in a study of T cell responses to AZD1222 COVID-19 vaccine. Study observations and caveats: Per reports, nearly half of all spike-specific TCRs target regions that are unmutated in variants. The CD4 TCRs associated with vaccination extended across spike and predominated at 160-218 and 743-854. Only six people who got AZD1222 tested seropositive at baseline. Clonal diversity may have been underestimated in mostly white British donors.

Sequencing was performed with immunoSEQ multiplex PCR; in TCRdb, only in-frame clones are kept and a portion is missing. The sample records 110,000 to 150,000 clones, roughly 89% being singletons. The chain joins TRBV5-6 to TRBJ1-2; D unclear. This TCR was recovered from an adult in good health. Sample: peripheral blood, taken on day 0 of AZD1222 vaccination. The CDR3 nucleotides read TGTGCCAGCAGCTTGCGAACTGGCTACACCTTC. It yields the protein CASSLRTGYTF. The full variable domain, its missing parts supplied by reference TRBV5-6 and TRBJ1-2, is DAGVTQSPTHLIKTRGQQVTLRCSPKSGHDTVSWYQQALGQGPQFIFQYYEEEERQRGNFPDRFSGHQFPNYSSELNVNALLLGDSALYLCASSLRTGYTFGSGTRLTVV.